What follows are 22 T cell receptor beta chains derived from one specimen sequenced in a study of PD-L1 blockade in urothelial cancer. The data were produced by immunoSEQ multiplex PCR, yet TCRdb's version contains in-frame clones alone and is incomplete. Of about 88,000 clones in the sample, 90% to 95% were seen once. Sequences were derived from PBMCs, sampled around atezolizumab (anti-PD-L1) treatment. The source of these receptors is a man in his sixties with urothelial cancer.

The genes are TRBV7-2 and TRBJ2-5; TRBD2 is a possible D gene (7 bases). Germline lookup yields CDR1 SGHTA and CDR2 FQGNSA. The V gene lost 2 bases and the J gene lost 2 bases, with 12 bases spanning the gap. CDR3 length: 15 amino acids. In DNA form, the CDR3 reads TGTGCCAGCAGCTTATACGGGGGGCCTCAAGAGACCCAGTACTTC. Amino acids: CASSLYGGPQETQYF.

The V call is TRBV5-4, the J call TRBJ1-2; 9 nucleotides agree with TRBD1. The length of the CDR3 is 17 residues. Germline V CDR1 and CDR2: SGHNT, YYREEE (reference sequence). Losses at the gene ends were 0 bases for V and 0 bases for J; bases not matched to a gene: 6. The DNA for the CDR3 is TGTGCCAGCAGCTTGGCCTTAGGACAGGGGCCTAACTATGGCTACACCTTC. Protein: CASSLALGQGPNYGYTF.

The chain employs TRBV29-1 and TRBJ1-5, with TRBD1 as a possible D gene (6 bases). Germline-derived CDR1 and CDR2 are SQVTM and ANQGSEA. This CDR3 is 13 amino acids long. With 4 bases removed from V and 7 bases from J, the gap between germline ends came to 14 bases. The CDR3 loop is CSVVRGAGQPQHF. CDR3 sequence (DNA): TGCAGCGTTGTCCGGGGGGCAGGACAGCCCCAGCATTTT.

The gene calls are TRBV30 and TRBJ1-3, with 8 positions matching TRBD1. The CDR3 is made up of 15 amino acids. Germline trimming cut 3 bases from V and 0 bases from J; bases unmatched to any gene: 4. Germline V gene data show CDR1 as GTSNPN and CDR2 as SVGIG (reference sequence). Written as DNA, the CDR3 is TGTGCCTGGAGCCGTACAGGGGGCTCTGGAAACACCATATATTTT. Translation gives CAWSRTGGSGNTIYF.

The chain links TRBV7-2 to TRBJ2-1; D is possibly TRBD2 (5 bases). With 1 base removed from V and 3 bases from J, the gap between germline ends came to 7 bases. The CDR3 has 14 amino acids. The germline gives CDR1 SGHTA, CDR2 FQGNSA. CDR3 in amino acids: CASSLVAHYNEQFF. In nucleotides, the CDR3 is TGTGCCAGCAGCTTAGTAGCGCACTACAATGAGCAGTTCTTC. Looking up the rest from reference TRBV7-2 and TRBJ2-1 gives the full variable domain: GAGVSQSPSNKVTEKGKDVELRCDPISGHTALYWYRQSLGQGLEFLIYFQGNSAPDKSGLPSDRFSAERTGGSVSTLTIQRTQQEDSAVYLCASSLVAHYNEQFFGPGTRLTVL.

This chain connects TRBV2 to TRBJ1-5; 9 positions match TRBD1. Germline CDR1 is SNHLY and CDR2 is FYNNEI. The junction had 2 bases not matched to a gene; V was cut back by 3 bases and J by 2 bases. The CDR3 is made up of 15 amino acids. CDR3 region: CASSDRTGGNQPQHF. The CDR3 DNA reads as TGTGCCAGCAGTGACCGGACAGGGGGCAATCAGCCCCAGCATTTT. The full variable domain, rest sourced from reference TRBV2 and TRBJ1-5, is EPEVTQTPSHQVTQMGQEVILRCVPISNHLYFYWYRQILGQKVEFLVSFYNNEISEKSEIFDDQFSVERPDGSNFTLKIRSTKLEDSAMYFCASSDRTGGNQPQHFGDGTRLSIL.

For the CDR3, the DNA is TGTGCCAGCAGCCAGACAGGTTCTGTAAGGAGCTACGAGCAGTACTTC. It codes for CASSQTGSVRSYEQYF. J is TRBJ2-7 and V is TRBV11-2; D is perhaps TRBD1 (6 bases). Germline CDR1 reads SGHAT; CDR2 reads FQNNGV. Trimming shortened V by 5 bases and J by 3 bases, and 20 bases separated the two germline ends. There are 16 residues in the CDR3.

V gene TRBV30 combines with J gene TRBJ2-5; 16 bases align to TRBD2. The CDR3 runs 17 residues. The junction had 6 bases not matched to a gene; V was cut back by 0 bases and J by 5 bases. The V gene's germline CDR1 is GTSNPN and CDR2 SVGIG (reference sequence). CDR3 region: CAWSVMGLAGGRETQYF. The CDR3 nucleotides are TGTGCCTGGAGTGTAATGGGACTAGCGGGGGGGAGGGAGACCCAGTACTTC.

V gene TRBV7-3 combines with J gene TRBJ2-7; D is perhaps TRBD2 (6 bases). V gave up 1 base and J gave up 4 bases, with 11 bases separating them. Germline V gives CDR1 SGHTA, CDR2 FQGTGA. The CDR3 runs to 14 residues. CDR3 nucleotides: TGTGCCAGCAGCTTAAACGGGCGGGGTTACGAGCAGTACTTC. Its protein product is CASSLNGRGYEQYF.

The chain couples TRBV5-1 to TRBJ2-7, with D maybe TRBD1 (5 bases). Germline V gene sequence: CDR1 SGHRS, CDR2 YFSETQ. The CDR3 is 14 amino acids. V dropped 4 bases and J dropped 2 bases, with 13 bases sitting between them. The CDR3 bases are TGCGCCAGCAGCCGCCTCGACAGACCCTACGAGCAGTACTTC. It is translated as CASSRLDRPYEQYF.

This clone was counted between two and nine times. The V gene is TRBV10-3, the J gene TRBJ1-5; the match to TRBD1 covers 8 bases. Trimming at V came to 3 bases and at J to 0 bases, leaving 4 bases not matched to a gene. This CDR3 is 16 amino acids long. CDR1 is ENHRY, CDR2 SYGVKD, per germline. CDR3 loop: CAISESGQASNQPQHF. Written as DNA, the CDR3 is TGTGCCATCAGTGAATCGGGACAGGCTAGCAATCAGCCCCAGCATTTT.

The J gene is TRBJ1-2, the V gene TRBV4-3; D is unclear. CDR1 and CDR2 (germline): LGHNA, YSLEER. V was clipped by 0 bases and J by 2 bases, with 10 bases between them. The CDR3 is 15 residues long. CDR3 residues: CASSQEGRANYGYTF. DNA of the CDR3: TGCGCCAGCAGCCAAGAGGGGAGAGCCAACTATGGCTACACCTTC.

This clone was found once. The chain joins TRBV7-2 to TRBJ2-2; D might be TRBD2 (6 bases). The CDR3 is made up of 16 amino acids. Germline V CDR1 and CDR2: SGHTA, FQGNSA. Trimming took off 0 bases at V and 7 bases at J, with 15 bases between the two ends. In nucleotides, the CDR3 is TGTGCCAGCAGCTTAGCAGGACTACATAACGGCGGGGAGCTGTTTTTT. Amino acids: CASSLAGLHNGGELFF.

The V and J genes are TRBV5-1 and TRBJ2-5; 8 bases fit TRBD1. Per the germline V gene, CDR1 is SGHRS and CDR2 is YFSETQ. The CDR3 has 13 residues. Unmatched junction bases numbered 4, after V lost 6 bases and J lost 3 bases. The CDR3 bases are TGCGCCAGCAACGACAGGGGAGAAGAGACCCAGTACTTC. It specifies CASNDRGEETQYF.

Only one count was recorded for this clone. The chain employs TRBV19 and TRBJ1-3; D is possibly TRBD1 (5 bases). The V and J ends lost 7 bases and 0 bases respectively, with 22 bases between them. This CDR3 comprises 18 residues. Per the germline V gene, CDR1 is LNHDA and CDR2 is SQIVND (reference sequence). DNA of the CDR3: TGTGCCAGTACCAGGGAGGGCCAACACCACTACTCTGGAAACACCATATATTTT. Its protein is CASTREGQHHYSGNTIYF.

This clone was seen a single time. The chain links TRBV30 to TRBJ2-5, with TRBD1 matching 9 bases. The CDR3 sequence is 13 residues long. Germline-derived CDR1 and CDR2 are GTSNPN and SVGIG (reference sequence). V lost 7 bases and J lost 5; bases outside the gene matches: 8. CDR3 region: CAFQGTGLETQYF. The CDR3 DNA reads as TGTGCCTTCCAAGGGACAGGGCTGGAGACCCAGTACTTC.

V and J are TRBV7-9 and TRBJ2-7; D is possibly TRBD1 (6 bases). This CDR3 is built from 17 residues. Germline loops: CDR1 SEHNR, CDR2 FQNEAQ (reference sequence). Trimming stripped 4 bases from V and 0 bases from J, with 19 bases between. The CDR3: CASSSKKRDRSSYEQYF. The CDR3 DNA reads as TGTGCCAGCAGCTCAAAGAAAAGAGACAGGAGCTCCTACGAGCAGTACTTC.

V usage is TRBV5-6 and J usage is TRBJ1-3; D is ambiguous. From germline, CDR1 is SGHDT and CDR2 YYEEEE. V was trimmed by 5 bases and J by 0 bases, leaving 18 bases between them. CDR3 length: 17 amino acids. The DNA of the CDR3 is TGTGCCAGCAGTTACGGTATAGACACGCACTCTGGAAACACCATATATTTT. This codes for CASSYGIDTHSGNTIYF.

V usage is TRBV28 and J usage is TRBJ2-7, with D possibly matching TRBD2 (8 bases). CDR3 size: 14 residues. Trimming pared 7 bases from V and 1 base from J, leaving 14 bases between. CDR1 is MDHEN and CDR2 is SYDVKM in the germline V gene. Written as DNA, the CDR3 is TGTGCCAGCACCCGGGGGGGACAGTCCTACGAGCAGTACTTC. This gives the protein CASTRGGQSYEQYF.

The rearrangement links TRBV14 to TRBJ1-2, with TRBD1 as a possible D gene (5 bases). The CDR3 loop spans 13 amino acids. Germline CDR1 reads SGHDN; CDR2 reads FVKESK. Trimming cost V 0 bases and J 8 bases, with 10 bases left between them. The CDR3 reads CASSQDLGHGYTF. CDR3 DNA sequence: TGTGCCAGCAGCCAAGATTTGGGGCACGGCTACACCTTC.

The gene calls are TRBV19 and TRBJ1-2; no clear D. This CDR3 comprises 14 residues. Germline CDR1 reads LNHDA; CDR2 reads SQIVND (reference sequence). V gave up 1 base and J gave up 2 bases, with 8 bases separating them. The CDR3 loop reads CASSIAARNYGYTF. The CDR3, as DNA: TGTGCCAGTAGTATAGCTGCGAGAAACTATGGCTACACCTTC. Complete variable domain (other parts from reference TRBV19 and TRBJ1-2): DGGITQSPKYLFRKEGQNVTLSCEQNLNHDAMYWYRQDPGQGLRLIYYSQIVNDFQKGDIAEGYSVSREKKESFPLTVTSAQKNPTAFYLCASSIAARNYGYTFGSGTRLTVV.

The V and J genes are TRBV7-2 and TRBJ2-5; no clear D. Germline V gene lookup returns CDR1 SGHTA and CDR2 FQGNSA. With 5 bases removed from V and 2 bases from J, the gap between germline ends came to 9 bases. The CDR3 is made up of 13 amino acids. The CDR3 coding sequence is TGTGCCAGCAGCCCCTCGACACAAGAGACCCAGTACTTC. Its translation is CASSPSTQETQYF.